This entry lists 22 T cell receptor beta chains sequenced from one sample in a study of T cells in localized non-small cell lung cancer. The protocol was immunoSEQ multiplex PCR, while the TCRdb copy is restricted to in-frame clones and leaves out a portion. The data contain about 74,000 clones, approximately 84% of them singletons. Sequences were derived from peripheral blood, sampled before any cancer treatment. Every receptor here comes from a female donor at least 60 years old with stage I lung adenocarcinoma.

The chain is built from TRBV9 and TRBJ1-2; D might be TRBD1 (5 bases). Germline CDR1 SGDLS, CDR2 YYNGEE. Deletions cut 3 bases from V and 8 bases from J, with 14 bases between. The CDR3 runs 13 residues. CDR3 sequence reads: CASSAAWGEGYTF. In nucleotides, the CDR3 is TGTGCCAGCAGCGCGGCCTGGGGGGAAGGCTACACCTTC. The full variable domain, in which reference TRBV9 and TRBJ1-2 provide the parts outside the CDR3, is DSGVTQTPKHLITATGQRVTLRCSPRSGDLSVYWYQQSLDQGLQFLIQYYNGEERAKGNILERFSAQQFPDLHSELNLSSLELGDSALYFCASSAAWGEGYTFGSGTRLTVV.

The chain employs TRBV5-5 and TRBJ2-3; no clear D gene. CDR3 size: 15 residues. Trimming stripped 3 bases from V and 4 bases from J, with 15 bases between. Looked up from germline, CDR1 is SGHKS and CDR2 is YYEKEE (reference sequence). In DNA, the CDR3 is TGTGCCAGCAGCTCCTTCTCCCTTGCGTCAGATACGCAGTATTTT. Translated: CASSSFSLASDTQYF. Full variable domain (rest looked up from reference TRBV5-5 and TRBJ2-3): DAGVTQSPTHLIKTRGQQVTLRCSPISGHKSVSWYQQVLGQGPQFIFQYYEKEERGRGNFPDRFSARQFPNYSSELNVNALLLGDSALYLCASSSFSLASDTQYFGPGTRLTVL.

The V and J genes are TRBV11-3 and TRBJ1-2; 9 nucleotides line up with TRBD1. The trim removed 3 bases at V and 7 bases at J, leaving 9 bases unmatched. Germline CDR1 and CDR2: SGHNT and YENEEA. The CDR3 is 15 residues long. The CDR3: CASSLAGTGLFGYTF. The CDR3 DNA sequence: TGTGCCAGCAGCTTGGCCGGGACAGGGTTATTTGGCTACACCTTC.

The V call is TRBV28, the J call TRBJ1-5; 8 positions match TRBD1. CDR1 is MDHEN and CDR2 is SYDVKM in the germline V gene. Losses at the gene ends were 5 bases for V and 4 bases for J; bases not matched to a gene: 10. This CDR3 is built from 16 residues. Written as DNA, the CDR3 is TGTGCCAGCAGTACGAGGACAGGGAGAGGAAATCAGCCCCAGCATTTT. This translates into CASSTRTGRGNQPQHF.

The chain employs TRBV7-2 and TRBJ2-7; 8 nucleotides agree with TRBD1. The CDR3 is made up of 13 amino acids. CDR1 and CDR2 from the germline V gene are SGHTA and FQGNSA. V trimming: 4 bases; J trimming: 5 bases; junction bases outside the gene matches: 4. In nucleotides, the CDR3 is TGTGCCAGCAGCTCCAGGACAGGGAACGAGCAGTACTTC. This translates into CASSSRTGNEQYF.

V gene TRBV7-9 combines with J gene TRBJ1-5, with D uncertain. The CDR3 runs to 17 residues. Germline assignment: CDR1 SEHNR and CDR2 FQNEAQ (reference sequence). The V end lost 1 base, the J end lost 5 bases, and 18 bases lay between the germline ends. CDR3 in amino acids: CASSLVSGEVRDQPQHF. CDR3 nucleotide sequence: TGTGCCAGCAGCTTAGTGTCGGGCGAGGTCCGGGATCAGCCCCAGCATTTT.

The rearrangement uses TRBV9 and TRBJ2-1; D might be TRBD1 (6 bases). Trimming removed 4 bases from V and 7 bases from J, with 18 bases in between. The CDR3 spans 15 residues. In germline, CDR1 is SGDLS, CDR2 YYNGEE. The CDR3 region is CASSTYLGAMNEQFF. CDR3 nucleotides: TGTGCCAGCAGCACTTACCTGGGGGCCATGAATGAGCAGTTCTTC. Together with reference TRBV9 and TRBJ2-1, the CDR3 gives the full variable domain: DSGVTQTPKHLITATGQRVTLRCSPRSGDLSVYWYQQSLDQGLQFLIQYYNGEERAKGNILERFSAQQFPDLHSELNLSSLELGDSALYFCASSTYLGAMNEQFFGPGTRLTVL.

V usage is TRBV6-5 and J usage is TRBJ1-6; D call uncertain. This CDR3 has 16 amino acids. Germline CDR1 is MNHEY and CDR2 is SVGAGI. The V end was cut by 0 bases, the J end by 8 bases, with 14 bases between. The CDR3 coding sequence is TGTGCCAGCAGTTACTCCATAGGGAACCCTTATTCACCCCTCCACTTT. It translates to CASSYSIGNPYSPLHF.

In nucleotides, the CDR3 is TGTGCCAGCAGTGACGTTAGGTACACCTTC. It codes for CASSDVRYTF. The rearrangement links TRBV6-1 to TRBJ1-2; D is unresolved. Germline V gene sequence: CDR1 MNHNS, CDR2 SASEGT. V lost 3 bases, J lost 11 bases, and 7 bases lay in between. The CDR3 loop spans 10 amino acids.

This clone came up once. V gene TRBV18 combines with J gene TRBJ1-5, with a weak D call TRBD1 (5 bases). V shed 6 bases and J shed 3 bases, with 12 bases lying between them. The CDR3 has 14 residues. Per germline, CDR1 KGHSH and CDR2 LQKENI. The DNA of the CDR3 is TGTGCCAGCTCCCTCCGACAGATCAATCAGCCCCAGCATTTT. It encodes CASSLRQINQPQHF.

V and J are TRBV10-3 and TRBJ2-5; D is unresolved. CDR1 is ENHRY and CDR2 is SYGVKD in the germline V gene. Trimming removed 3 bases from V and 4 bases from J, with 6 bases in between. The CDR3 is 12 residues long. DNA for the CDR3: TGTGCCATCAGTGATGTGCGAGAGACCCAGTACTTC. Translated: CAISDVRETQYF.

This clone was seen just once. This sequence joins TRBV28 and TRBJ2-1; 15 nucleotides line up with TRBD2. CDR3 length: 14 residues. J gave up 8 bases and V 7 bases, and 3 bases lay outside the gene matches. Germline CDR1 reads MDHEN; CDR2 reads SYDVKM. CDR3 in amino acids: CASTWTSGRDEQFF. DNA of the CDR3: TGTGCCAGCACCTGGACTAGCGGGAGGGATGAGCAGTTCTTC.

V and J are TRBV6-5 and TRBJ1-5; D ambiguous. The CDR3 sequence is 15 residues long. V lost 5 bases and J 0 bases, leaving 11 bases between the germline ends. Germline V CDR1 and CDR2: MNHEY, SVGAGI. DNA for the CDR3: TGTGCCAGCAGTCTCATGATTGATAGCAATCAGCCCCAGCATTTT. As protein: CASSLMIDSNQPQHF.

The rearrangement links TRBV5-5 to TRBJ2-3; TRBD2 agrees at 7 bases. CDR1 SGHKS and CDR2 YYEKEE come from the germline V gene (reference sequence). The CDR3 consists of 13 residues. V dropped 5 bases and J dropped 8; count of bases not matched to a gene: 8. In nucleotides, the CDR3 is TGTGCCAGCAGTCCACTAGCGACCGGTACGCAGTATTTT. This sequence encodes CASSPLATGTQYF. Using reference TRBV5-5 and TRBJ2-3 for the parts outside the CDR3, the full variable domain is DAGVTQSPTHLIKTRGQQVTLRCSPISGHKSVSWYQQVLGQGPQFIFQYYEKEERGRGNFPDRFSARQFPNYSSELNVNALLLGDSALYLCASSPLATGTQYFGPGTRLTVL.

The V call is TRBV7-6, the J call TRBJ2-7; 9 bases agree with TRBD1. There are 14 residues in the CDR3. The germline CDR1 and CDR2 sequences are SGHVS and FNYEAQ. V was clipped by 3 bases and J by 3 bases; unmatched bases: 3. In DNA form, the CDR3 reads TGTGCCAGCAGCTTGGGGGGACAGGGCTACGAGCAGTACTTC. It specifies CASSLGGQGYEQYF. The variable domain in full, with the rest retrieved from reference TRBV7-6 and TRBJ2-7, is GAGVSQSPRYKVTKRGQDVALRCDPISGHVSLYWYRQALGQGPEFLTYFNYEAQQDKSGLPNDRFSAERPEGSISTLTIQRTEQRDSAMYRCASSLGGQGYEQYFGPGTRLTVT.

This rearrangement joins TRBV18 to TRBJ1-2; 8 nucleotides agree with TRBD1. V lost 1 base to trimming and J lost 2 bases; unmatched junction nucleotides: 6. Germline loops: CDR1 KGHSH, CDR2 LQKENI. The CDR3 is made up of 16 amino acids. CDR3 nucleotide sequence: TGTGCCAGCTCACCACTGTCGGCAGGGGGCAACTATGGCTACACCTTC. Protein: CASSPLSAGGNYGYTF. Combining the CDR3 with reference TRBV18 and TRBJ1-2 gives the whole variable domain NAGVMQNPRHLVRRRGQEARLRCSPMKGHSHVYWYRQLPEEGLKFMVYLQKENIIDESGMPKERFSAEFPKEGPSILRIQQVVRGDSAAYFCASSPLSAGGNYGYTFGSGTRLTVV.

The chain combines TRBV20-1 with TRBJ2-5; the D is unclear. The CDR3 loop spans 11 amino acids. The germline V and J ends were trimmed by 2 bases and 5 bases, with 6 bases remaining between them. Germline lookup yields CDR1 DFQATT and CDR2 SNEGSKA (reference sequence). DNA for the CDR3: TGCAGTGCTAGAAAGGAGGAGACCCAGTACTTC. This translates into CSARKEETQYF.

Sample share makes this clone medium-sized (0.01 to 0.1%). Within the sample, other DNA sequences also encode this same CDR3. V gene TRBV9 combines with J gene TRBJ1-5; tentative D call: TRBD1 (6 bases). CDR1 is SGDLS and CDR2 is YYNGEE in the germline V gene. The CDR3 spans 14 residues. V dropped 7 bases and J dropped 0 bases, with 11 bases sitting between them. This CDR3 reads CASSRGASNQPQHF. The CDR3 coding sequence is TGTGCCAGCTCTCGGGGGGCTAGCAATCAGCCCCAGCATTTT.

This clone was observed a handful of times. This chain joins TRBV6-1 and TRBJ2-7, with D possibly being TRBD2 (6 bases). V was trimmed by 7 bases and J by 7 bases, leaving 20 bases between them. The CDR3 covers 14 residues. Germline-derived CDR1 and CDR2 are MNHNS and SASEGT. CDR3 sequence (DNA): TGTGCCAGCAACAAGGTCCCCCCGGGGAGGGAGCAGTACTTC. This gives the protein CASNKVPPGREQYF.

The sample holds a few counts of this clone. Different DNA sequences within this sample yield the same CDR3. This chain links TRBV6-5 with TRBJ1-6; 9 nucleotides align to TRBD1. V gave up 1 base and J gave up 7 bases; unmatched junction bases: 2. From germline, CDR1 is MNHEY and CDR2 SVGAGI. The CDR3 contains 15 residues. CDR3 coding DNA: TGTGCCAGCAGTTACTTTGGGACAGGGAATTCACCCCTCCACTTT. It encodes CASSYFGTGNSPLHF.

The chain carries TRBV20-1 and TRBJ1-1; no reliable D call. Germline assignment: CDR1 DFQATT and CDR2 SNEGSKA (reference sequence). V was pared by 4 bases and J by 10 bases, with 13 bases between. The CDR3 is made up of 11 amino acids. CDR3 sequence reads: CSAKDLYGAFF. The CDR3 DNA reads as TGCAGTGCTAAGGACCTGTATGGAGCTTTCTTT.

This chain connects TRBV10-3 to TRBJ2-2; D is unclear. Looked up from germline, CDR1 is ENHRY and CDR2 is SYGVKD. Trimming removed 0 bases at V and 0 bases at J, with 17 bases between. The CDR3 has 19 residues. The chain's CDR3 is CAISESMLLSFANTGELFF. The CDR3 DNA reads as TGTGCCATCAGTGAGTCGATGCTCCTTAGCTTCGCGAACACCGGGGAGCTGTTTTTT.